This section outlines one T cell receptor (beta chain) sequence together with its context. This sample is part of a study of OX40 agonist ivuxolimab in advanced cancers. Whole-study context: Patients received intravenous ivuxolimab every 2 weeks at 0.01 to 10 mg/kg. A history of anti-PD-1, anti-PD-L1 or anti-CTLA-4 therapy was acceptable, and 40% had some.

Profiled with immunoSEQ multiplex PCR; TCRdb holds only in-frame clones, not every one. The sample carries around 68,000 clones, 86% recorded once. The V gene lost 3 bases and the J gene lost 5 bases, with 7 bases spanning the gap. Germline loops: CDR1 ENHRY, CDR2 SYGVKD. CDR3 length: 12 residues. Here the sequenced sample was CD4+ or CD8+ T cells sorted from blood, taken in a trial of the OX40 agonist ivuxolimab. The chain joins TRBV10-3 to TRBJ1-2; no reliable D call. The origin of this receptor is an adult with an advanced solid tumor such as melanoma, head and neck, liver or kidney cancer. The CDR3 region is CAISDTSYGYTF. CDR3 in DNA: TGTGCCATCAGTGACACGAGTTATGGCTACACCTTC.